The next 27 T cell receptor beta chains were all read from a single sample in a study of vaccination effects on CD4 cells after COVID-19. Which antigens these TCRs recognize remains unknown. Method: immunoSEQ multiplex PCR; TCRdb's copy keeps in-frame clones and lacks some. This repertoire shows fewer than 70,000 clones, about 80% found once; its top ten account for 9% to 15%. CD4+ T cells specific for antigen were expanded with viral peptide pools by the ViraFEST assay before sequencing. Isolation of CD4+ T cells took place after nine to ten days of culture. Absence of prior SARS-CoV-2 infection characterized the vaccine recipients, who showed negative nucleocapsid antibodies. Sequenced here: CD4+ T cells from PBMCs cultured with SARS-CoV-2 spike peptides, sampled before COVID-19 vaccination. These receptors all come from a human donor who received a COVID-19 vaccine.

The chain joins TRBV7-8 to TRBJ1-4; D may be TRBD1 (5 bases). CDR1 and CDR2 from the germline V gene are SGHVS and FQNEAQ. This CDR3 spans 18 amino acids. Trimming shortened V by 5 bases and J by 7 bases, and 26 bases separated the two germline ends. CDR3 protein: CASSLKIRTLGGGEKLFF. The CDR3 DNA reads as TGTGCCAGCAGCCTAAAAATAAGGACCCTCGGCGGGGGTGAAAAACTGTTTTTT. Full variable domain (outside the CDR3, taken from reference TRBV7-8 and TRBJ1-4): GAGVSQSPRYKVAKRGQDVALRCDPISGHVSLFWYQQALGQGPEFLTYFQNEAQLDKSGLPSDRFFAERPEGSVSTLKIQRTQQEDSAVYLCASSLKIRTLGGGEKLFFGSGTQLSVL.

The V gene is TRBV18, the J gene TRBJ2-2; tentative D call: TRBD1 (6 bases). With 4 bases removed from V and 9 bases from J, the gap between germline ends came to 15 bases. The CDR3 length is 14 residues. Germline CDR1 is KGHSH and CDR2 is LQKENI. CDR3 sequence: CASSQDSHPRELFF. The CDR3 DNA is TGTGCCAGCTCACAGGACAGCCATCCCCGGGAGCTGTTTTTT.

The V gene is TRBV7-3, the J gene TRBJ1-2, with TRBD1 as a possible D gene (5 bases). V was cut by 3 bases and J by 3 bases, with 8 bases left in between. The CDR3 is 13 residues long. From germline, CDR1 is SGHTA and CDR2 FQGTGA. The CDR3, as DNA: TGTGCCAGCAGCTTCGACAGAGACTATGGCTACACCTTC. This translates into CASSFDRDYGYTF.

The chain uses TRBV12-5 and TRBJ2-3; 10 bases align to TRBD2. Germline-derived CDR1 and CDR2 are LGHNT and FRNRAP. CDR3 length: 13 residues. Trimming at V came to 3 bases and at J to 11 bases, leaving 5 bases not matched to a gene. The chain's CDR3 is CASGLNIAGGQYF. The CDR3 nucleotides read TGTGCTAGTGGTTTAAACATAGCGGGGGGGCAGTATTTT.

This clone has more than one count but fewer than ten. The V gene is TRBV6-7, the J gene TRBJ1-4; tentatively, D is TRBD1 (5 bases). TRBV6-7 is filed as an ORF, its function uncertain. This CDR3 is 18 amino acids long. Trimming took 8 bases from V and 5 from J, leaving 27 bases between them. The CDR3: CASRVLRPGPALNEKLFF. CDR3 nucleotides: TGTGCCAGCCGCGTACTCAGGCCAGGGCCAGCGTTGAATGAAAAACTGTTTTTT.

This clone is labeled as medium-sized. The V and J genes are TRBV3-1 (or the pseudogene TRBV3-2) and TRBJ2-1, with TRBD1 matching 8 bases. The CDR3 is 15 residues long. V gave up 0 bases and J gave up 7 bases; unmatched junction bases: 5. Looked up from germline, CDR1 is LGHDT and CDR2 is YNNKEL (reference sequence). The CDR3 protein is CASSQDSGQGNEQFF. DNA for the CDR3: TGTGCCAGCAGCCAAGATTCCGGACAGGGAAATGAGCAGTTCTTC.

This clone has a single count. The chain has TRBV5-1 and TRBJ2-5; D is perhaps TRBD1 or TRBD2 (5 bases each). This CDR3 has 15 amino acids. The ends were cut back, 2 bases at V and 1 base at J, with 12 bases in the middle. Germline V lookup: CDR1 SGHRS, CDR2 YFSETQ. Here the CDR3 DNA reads TGCGCCAGCAGCTTACCCCTTGGGACCCAAGAGACCCAGTACTTC. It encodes CASSLPLGTQETQYF.

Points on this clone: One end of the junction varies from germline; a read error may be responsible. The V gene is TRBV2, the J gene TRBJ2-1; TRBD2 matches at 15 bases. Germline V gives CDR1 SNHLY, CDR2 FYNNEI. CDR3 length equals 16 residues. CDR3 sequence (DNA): TGTGCCAGCAGGGAAGGACTAGCGGGGGGGTACAATGAGCAGTTCTTC. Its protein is CASREGLAGGYNEQFF.

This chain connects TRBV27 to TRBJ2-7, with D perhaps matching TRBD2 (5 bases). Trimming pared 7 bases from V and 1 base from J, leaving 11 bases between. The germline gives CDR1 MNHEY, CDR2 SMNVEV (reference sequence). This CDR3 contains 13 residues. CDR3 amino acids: CASKKGGSYEQYV. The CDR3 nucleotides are TGTGCCAGCAAAAAAGGAGGTTCCTACGAGCAGTACGTC.

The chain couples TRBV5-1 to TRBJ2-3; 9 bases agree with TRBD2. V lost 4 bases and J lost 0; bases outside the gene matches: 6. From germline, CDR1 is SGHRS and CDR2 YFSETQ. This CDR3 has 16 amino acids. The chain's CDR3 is CASSLISGSSTDTQYF. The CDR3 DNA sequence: TGCGCCAGCAGCCTAATTAGCGGGAGTAGCACAGATACGCAGTATTTT.

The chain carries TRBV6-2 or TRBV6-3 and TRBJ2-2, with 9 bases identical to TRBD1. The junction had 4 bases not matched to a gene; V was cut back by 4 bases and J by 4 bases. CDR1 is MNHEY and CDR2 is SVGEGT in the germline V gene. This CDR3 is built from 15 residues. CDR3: CASSSPTGGTGELFF. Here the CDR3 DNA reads TGTGCCAGCAGTTCGCCGACAGGGGGCACCGGGGAGCTGTTTTTT.

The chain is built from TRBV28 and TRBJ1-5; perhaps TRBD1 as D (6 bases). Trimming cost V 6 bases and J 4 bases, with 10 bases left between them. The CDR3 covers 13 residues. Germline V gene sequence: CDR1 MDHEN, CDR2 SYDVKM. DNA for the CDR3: TGTGCCAGCAGCTGGGGGGCGAATCAGCCCCAGCATTTT. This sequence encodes CASSWGANQPQHF.

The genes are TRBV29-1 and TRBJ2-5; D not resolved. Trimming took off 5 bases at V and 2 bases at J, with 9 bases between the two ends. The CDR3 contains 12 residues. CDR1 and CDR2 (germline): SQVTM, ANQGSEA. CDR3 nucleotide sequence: TGCAGCGTTTTTACAGAACAAGAGACCCAGTACTTC. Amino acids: CSVFTEQETQYF.

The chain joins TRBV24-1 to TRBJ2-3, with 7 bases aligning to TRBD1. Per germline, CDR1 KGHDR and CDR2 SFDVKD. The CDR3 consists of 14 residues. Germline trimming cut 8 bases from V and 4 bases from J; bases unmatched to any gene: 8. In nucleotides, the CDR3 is TGTGCCACCATGGGTACAGGGGCGCCAGATACGCAGTATTTT. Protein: CATMGTGAPDTQYF.

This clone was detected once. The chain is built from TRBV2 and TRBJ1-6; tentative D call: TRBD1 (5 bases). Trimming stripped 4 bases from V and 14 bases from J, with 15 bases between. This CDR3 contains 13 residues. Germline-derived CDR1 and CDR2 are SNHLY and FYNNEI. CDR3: CASSVFDRGTLHF. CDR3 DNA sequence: TGTGCCAGCAGTGTTTTTGATAGGGGCACCCTCCACTTT.

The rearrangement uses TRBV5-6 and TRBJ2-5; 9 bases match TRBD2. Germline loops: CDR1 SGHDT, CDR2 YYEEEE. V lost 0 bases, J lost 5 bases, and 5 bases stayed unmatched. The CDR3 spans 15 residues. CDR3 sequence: CASSLGLAGWETQYF. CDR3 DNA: TGTGCCAGCAGCTTGGGTCTAGCGGGGTGGGAGACCCAGTACTTC.

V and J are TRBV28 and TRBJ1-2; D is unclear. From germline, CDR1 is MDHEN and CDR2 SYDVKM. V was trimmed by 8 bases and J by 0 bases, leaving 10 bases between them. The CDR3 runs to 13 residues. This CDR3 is CASAGTTNYGYTF. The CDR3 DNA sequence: TGTGCCAGCGCGGGAACTACTAACTATGGCTACACCTTC.

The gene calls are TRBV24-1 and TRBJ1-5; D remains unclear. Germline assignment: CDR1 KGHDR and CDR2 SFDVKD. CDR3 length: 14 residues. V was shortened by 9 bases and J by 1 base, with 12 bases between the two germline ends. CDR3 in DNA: TGTGCCACCGGAGCGCTGGGAAGCAATCAGCCCCAGCATTTT. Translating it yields CATGALGSNQPQHF.

This CDR3 reads CASSPGTGWGQPQHF. DNA of the CDR3: TGCGCCAGCAGCCCAGGGACAGGGTGGGGTCAGCCCCAGCATTTT. V is TRBV5-1 and J is TRBJ1-5, with 9 positions matching TRBD1. The V and J ends lost 4 bases and 6 bases, in that order; junction bases with no gene match: 8. The CDR3 has 15 residues. Germline loops: CDR1 SGHRS, CDR2 YFSETQ.

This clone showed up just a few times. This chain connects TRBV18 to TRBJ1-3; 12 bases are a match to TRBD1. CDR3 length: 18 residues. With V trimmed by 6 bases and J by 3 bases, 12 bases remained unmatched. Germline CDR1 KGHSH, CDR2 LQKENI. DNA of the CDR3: TGTGCCAGCTCTCCAACCGGGACAGGGGGCATTGGTGGAAACACCATATATTTT. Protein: CASSPTGTGGIGGNTIYF.

The CDR3 DNA reads TGTGCCAGCAGTTATCAGGGAGCGAACTATGGCTACACCTTC. Translation: CASSYQGANYGYTF. The rearrangement links TRBV6-2 or TRBV6-3 to TRBJ1-2; a possible D gene is TRBD1 (5 bases). The V gene lost 3 bases and the J gene lost 2 bases, with 10 bases spanning the gap. Germline V CDR1 and CDR2: MNHEY, SVGEGT. The length of the CDR3 is 14 residues.

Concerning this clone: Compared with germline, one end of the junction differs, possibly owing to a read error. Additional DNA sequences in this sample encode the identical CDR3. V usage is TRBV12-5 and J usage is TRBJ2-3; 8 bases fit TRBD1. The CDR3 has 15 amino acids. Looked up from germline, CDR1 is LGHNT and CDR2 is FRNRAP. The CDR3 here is CASVADRAYTDTQYF. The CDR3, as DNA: TGTGCTAGTGTGGCGGACAGGGCCTACACAGATACACAGTATTTT.

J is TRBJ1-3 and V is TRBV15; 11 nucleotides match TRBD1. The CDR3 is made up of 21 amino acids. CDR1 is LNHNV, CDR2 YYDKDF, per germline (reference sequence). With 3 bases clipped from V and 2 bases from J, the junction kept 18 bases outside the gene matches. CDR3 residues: CATSSALGQGANYLPGNTIYF. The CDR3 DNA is TGTGCCACCAGCAGTGCCTTAGGACAGGGGGCGAACTATCTTCCTGGAAACACCATATATTTT.

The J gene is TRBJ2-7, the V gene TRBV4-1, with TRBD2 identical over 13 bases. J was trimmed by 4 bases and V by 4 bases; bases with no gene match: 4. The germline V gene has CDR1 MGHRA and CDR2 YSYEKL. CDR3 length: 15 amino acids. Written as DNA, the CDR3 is TGCGCCAGCAGCCGGGGGACTAGCGGGGTTTACGAGCAGTACGTC. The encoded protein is CASSRGTSGVYEQYV.

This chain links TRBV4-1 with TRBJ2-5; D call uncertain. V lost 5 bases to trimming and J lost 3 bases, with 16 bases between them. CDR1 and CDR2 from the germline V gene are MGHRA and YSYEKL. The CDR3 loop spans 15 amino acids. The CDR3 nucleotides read TGCGCCAGCAGCTCAAGGACCACTGTTAAAGAGACCCAGTACTTC. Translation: CASSSRTTVKETQYF.

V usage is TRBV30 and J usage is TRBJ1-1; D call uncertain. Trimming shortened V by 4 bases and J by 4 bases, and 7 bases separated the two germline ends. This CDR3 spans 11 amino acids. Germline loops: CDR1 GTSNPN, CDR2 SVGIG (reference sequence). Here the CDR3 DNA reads TGTGCCTGGACCAGACTCACTGAAGCTTTCTTT. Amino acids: CAWTRLTEAFF.

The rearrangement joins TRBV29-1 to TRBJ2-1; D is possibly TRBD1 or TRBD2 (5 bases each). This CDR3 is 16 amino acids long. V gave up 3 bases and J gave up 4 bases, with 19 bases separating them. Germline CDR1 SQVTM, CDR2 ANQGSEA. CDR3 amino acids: CSVDSTSGTEYNEQFF. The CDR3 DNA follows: TGCAGCGTTGACTCCACATCGGGGACCGAATACAATGAGCAGTTCTTC.